One and the same sample provided the 10 T cell receptor beta chains below, sequenced in a study of tumor and adjacent non-tumor tissue in lung cancer. RNA was extracted from bulk tissue without any cell sorting. The normal lung tissue was taken more than 3 cm from the tumor edge. The library came from three nested PCR rounds adapted from ARM-PCR protocols. TCRdb redid the calling of the multiplex PCR reads with MiXCR, one entry per CDR3 protein. The table includes over 80,000 distinct CDR3 sequences, 80% detected once. Sequencing input: distant non-tumor lung tissue. All receptors come from a man between 60 and 75 years old with small cell lung cancer.

This clonotype was observed once. At one end, the junction sequence differs from germline, possibly due to a read error. The gene calls are TRBV12-3 or TRBV12-4 and TRBJ1-4; unclear D gene. The CDR3 totals 13 residues. CDR3 coding DNA: TGTACCAGCAGTCACGGTCGGAGTGAAAAACTGTTTTTT. Its protein is CTSSHGRSEKLFF.

As to this clonotype: Mismatch with germline at one junction end may stem from a read error. The chain couples TRBV11-1 to TRBJ2-2; perhaps TRBD1 as D (6 bases). Per the germline V gene, CDR1 is SGHAT and CDR2 is FQDESV (reference sequence). CDR3 length equals 15 residues. The CDR3 bases are TGTGCTAGCAGCCGGGGCAGGGGAGCGTTCGGGGAGCTGTTTTTT. Encoded protein: CASSRGRGAFGELFF.

A word on this clonotype: This CDR3 fails to terminate in the conserved phenylalanine or tryptophan, so it likely reflects a read error. V usage is TRBV12-3 or TRBV12-4 and J usage is TRBJ2-5; the D is unclear. The CDR3 loop spans 12 amino acids. Trimming took off 4 bases at V and 6 bases at J, with 9 bases between the two ends. The CDR3 nucleotides are TGTGCCAGCAGTTCTAGAGTAAAGACCCAGTACATC. It is translated as CASSSRVKTQYI.

On this clonotype: A much larger clone sits a single nucleotide away, making a read error possible. The V gene is TRBV7-9, the J gene TRBJ2-7; unclear D gene. Germline CDR1 reads SEHNR; CDR2 reads FQNEAQ (reference sequence). This CDR3 is built from 14 residues. V was shortened by 5 bases and J by 0 bases, with 11 bases between the two germline ends. This chain's CDR3 is CASSLLLNSYEQYF. Written as DNA, the CDR3 is TGTGCCAGCAGCCTCCTGTTGAACTCCTACGAGCAGTACTTC. Complete variable domain (other parts from reference TRBV7-9 and TRBJ2-7): DTGVSQNPRHKITKRGQNVTFRCDPISEHNRLYWYRQTLGQGPEFLTYFQNEAQLEKSRLLSDRFSAERPKGSFSTLEIQRTEQGDSAMYLCASSLLLNSYEQYFGPGTRLTVT.

This chain connects TRBV20-1 to TRBJ2-5; the match to TRBD2 covers 7 bases. With 7 bases clipped from V and 5 bases from J, the junction kept 13 bases outside the gene matches. The CDR3 extends over 14 amino acids. CDR1 is DFQATT, CDR2 SNEGSKA, per germline (reference sequence). The CDR3 protein is CSVPVTSSGETQYF. In DNA form, the CDR3 reads TGCAGTGTCCCTGTGACTAGCAGCGGTGAGACCCAGTACTTC.

Note on this clonotype: This CDR3 is missing its conserved last phenylalanine or tryptophan, likely due to a read error. The rearrangement uses TRBV13 and TRBJ2-1, with a possible D match to TRBD2 (5 bases). The CDR3 loop spans 16 amino acids. Germline lookup yields CDR1 PRHDT and CDR2 FYEKMQ (reference sequence). V was cut by 0 bases and J by 4 bases, with 13 bases left in between. The CDR3 reads CASSLGTISRYNEQFL. The CDR3 bases are TGTGCCAGCAGCTTAGGGACTATCTCTCGATACAATGAGCAGTTCTTA.

This clonotype was observed a few times. The DNA for the CDR3 is TGTGCCAGCAGTTACTCGAACCAGGGGAAAGTGTACGTT. This codes for CASSYSNQGKVYV. V usage is TRBV6-5 and J usage is TRBJ2-7; weak D call: TRBD1 (6 bases). Germline CDR1 MNHEY, CDR2 SVGAGI. The CDR3 is 13 amino acids.

This chain uses TRBV11-3 with TRBJ1-1; 8 bases line up with TRBD1. CDR3 length equals 13 residues. CDR1 is SGHNT, CDR2 YENEEA, per germline. This chain's CDR3 is CVNSFHIQGDAFF. In nucleotides, the CDR3 is TGTGTCAACAGCTTCCACATACAGGGGGACGCTTTCTTT.

Concerning this clonotype: Without the conserved terminal phenylalanine or tryptophan, this CDR3 likely stems from a read error. The chain has TRBV4-1 and TRBJ2-5, with D tentatively TRBD2 (6 bases). The CDR3 runs to 15 residues. Germline V gene data show CDR1 as MGHRA and CDR2 as YSYEKL. V was cut by 8 bases and J by 11 bases, with 27 bases left in between. CDR3 loop: CASSTEMTGVRTQYL. The CDR3 bases are TGCGCCAGCTCCACCGAGATGACGGGGGTGAGGACTCAGTACCTC.

As for this clonotype: At one end the junction does not follow the germline gene, possibly because of a read error. This sequence joins TRBV13 and TRBJ1-2; D is uncertain. The CDR3 contains 14 residues. The germline CDR1 and CDR2 sequences are PRHDT and FYEKMQ (reference sequence). CDR3 region: CASNLGPPDHGYTF. In DNA form, the CDR3 reads TGTGCCAGCAACTTAGGTCCCCCAGATCATGGCTACACCTTC.